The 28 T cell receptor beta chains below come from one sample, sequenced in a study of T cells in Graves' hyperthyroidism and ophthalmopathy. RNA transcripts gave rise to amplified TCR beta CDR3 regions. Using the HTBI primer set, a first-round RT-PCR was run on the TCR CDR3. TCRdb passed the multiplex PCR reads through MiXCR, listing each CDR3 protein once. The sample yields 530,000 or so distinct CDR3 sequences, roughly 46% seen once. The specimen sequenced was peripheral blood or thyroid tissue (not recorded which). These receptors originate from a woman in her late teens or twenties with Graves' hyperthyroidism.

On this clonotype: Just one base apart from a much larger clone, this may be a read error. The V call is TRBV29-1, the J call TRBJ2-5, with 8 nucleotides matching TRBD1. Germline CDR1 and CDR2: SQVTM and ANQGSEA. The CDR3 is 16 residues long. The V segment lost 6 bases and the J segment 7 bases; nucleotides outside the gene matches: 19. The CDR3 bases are TGCAGCGTCCCTCCCCCGCGGACAGGGTGGAAAGGGACCCAGTACTTC. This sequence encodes CSVPPPRTGWKGTQYF.

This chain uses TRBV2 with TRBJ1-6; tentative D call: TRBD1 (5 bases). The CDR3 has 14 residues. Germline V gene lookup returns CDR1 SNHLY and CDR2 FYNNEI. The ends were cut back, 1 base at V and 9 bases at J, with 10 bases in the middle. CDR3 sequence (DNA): TGTGCCAGCAGTGAAGGAGGGGCTTCTTCACCCCTCCACTTT. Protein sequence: CASSEGGASSPLHF.

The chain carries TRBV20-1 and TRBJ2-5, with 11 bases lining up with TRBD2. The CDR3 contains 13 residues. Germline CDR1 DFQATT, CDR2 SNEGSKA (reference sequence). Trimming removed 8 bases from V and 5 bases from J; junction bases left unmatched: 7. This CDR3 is CSSRPSGRETQYF. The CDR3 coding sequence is TGCAGTTCAAGGCCTAGCGGGAGGGAGACCCAGTACTTC.

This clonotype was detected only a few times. The CDR3 spells CASSVGYTDTQYF. CDR3 coding DNA: TGTGCCAGCAGTGTTGGGTACACAGATACGCAGTATTTT. The rearrangement uses TRBV2 and TRBJ2-3; D is uncertain. The V and J ends lost 4 bases and 2 bases respectively, with 7 bases between them. CDR3 size: 13 residues. Per the germline V gene, CDR1 is SNHLY and CDR2 is FYNNEI.

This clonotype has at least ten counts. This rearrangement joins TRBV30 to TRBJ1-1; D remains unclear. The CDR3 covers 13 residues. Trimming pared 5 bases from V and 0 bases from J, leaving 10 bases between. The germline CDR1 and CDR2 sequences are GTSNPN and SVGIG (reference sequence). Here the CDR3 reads CAWDLSMNTEAFF. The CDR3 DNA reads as TGTGCCTGGGACCTCAGCATGAACACTGAAGCTTTCTTT.

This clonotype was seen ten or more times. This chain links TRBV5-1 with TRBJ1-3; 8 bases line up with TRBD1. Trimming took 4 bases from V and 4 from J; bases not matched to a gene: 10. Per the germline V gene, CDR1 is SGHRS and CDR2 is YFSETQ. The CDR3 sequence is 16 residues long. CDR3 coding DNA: TGCGCCAGCAGCCTGGAACAGGGGGGCAGAGGAAACACCATATATTTT. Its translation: CASSLEQGGRGNTIYF.

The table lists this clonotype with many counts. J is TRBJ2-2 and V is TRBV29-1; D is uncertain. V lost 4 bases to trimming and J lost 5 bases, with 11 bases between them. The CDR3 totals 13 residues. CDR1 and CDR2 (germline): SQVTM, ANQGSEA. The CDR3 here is CSVVVPVTGELFF. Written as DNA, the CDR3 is TGCAGCGTTGTGGTGCCGGTAACCGGGGAGCTGTTTTTT.

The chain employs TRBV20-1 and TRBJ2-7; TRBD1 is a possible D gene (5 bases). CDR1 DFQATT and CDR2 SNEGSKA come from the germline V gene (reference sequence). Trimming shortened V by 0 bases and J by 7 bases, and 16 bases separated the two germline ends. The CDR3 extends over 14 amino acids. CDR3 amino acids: CSAREGQGSNEQYF. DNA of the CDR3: TGCAGTGCTAGAGAGGGGCAGGGTTCCAATGAGCAGTACTTC.

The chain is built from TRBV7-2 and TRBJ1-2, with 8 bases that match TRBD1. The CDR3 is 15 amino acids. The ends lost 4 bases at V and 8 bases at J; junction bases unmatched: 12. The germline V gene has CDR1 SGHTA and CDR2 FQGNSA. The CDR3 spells CASSYSGRDRRGYTF. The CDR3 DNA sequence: TGTGCCAGCAGCTATAGCGGGAGGGACAGGAGGGGCTACACCTTC.

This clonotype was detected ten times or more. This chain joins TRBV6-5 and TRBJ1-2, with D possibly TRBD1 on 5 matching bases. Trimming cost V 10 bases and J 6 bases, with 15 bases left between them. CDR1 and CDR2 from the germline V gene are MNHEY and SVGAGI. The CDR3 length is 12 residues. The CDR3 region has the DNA TGTGCCATCCGAACAGGACTAAATGGCTACACCTTC. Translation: CAIRTGLNGYTF.

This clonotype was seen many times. The CDR3 spells CASTRGTSGVEEQYF. The CDR3 DNA follows: TGTGCCAGCACCAGGGGGACTAGCGGAGTAGAAGAGCAGTACTTC. The V and J genes are TRBV7-4 and TRBJ2-7; TRBD2 matches 11 bases. The germline gives CDR1 SGHVT, CDR2 SQSDAQ. V shed 7 bases, J shed 7 bases, and the junction held 12 bases outside the gene matches. This CDR3 is 15 amino acids long. Full variable domain (rest looked up from reference TRBV7-4 and TRBJ2-7): GAGVSQSPRYKVAKRGRDVALRCDSISGHVTLYWYRQTLGQGSEVLTYSQSDAQRDKSGRPSGRFSAERPERSVSTLKIQRTEQGDSAVYLCASTRGTSGVEEQYFGPGTRLTVT.

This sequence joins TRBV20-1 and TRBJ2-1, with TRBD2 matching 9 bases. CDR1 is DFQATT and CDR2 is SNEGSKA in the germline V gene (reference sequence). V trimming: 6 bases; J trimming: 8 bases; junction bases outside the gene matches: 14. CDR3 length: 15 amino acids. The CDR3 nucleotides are TGCAGTGCCCACCAGCGCGGGAGGGGGTCGGATGAGCAGTTCTTC. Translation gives CSAHQRGRGSDEQFF.

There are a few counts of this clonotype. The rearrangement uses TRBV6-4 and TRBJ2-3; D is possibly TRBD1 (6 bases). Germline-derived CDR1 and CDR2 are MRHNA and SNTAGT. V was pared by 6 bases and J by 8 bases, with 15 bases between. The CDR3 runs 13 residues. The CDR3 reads CASRTTGLGTQYF. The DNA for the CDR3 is TGTGCCAGCAGGACGACAGGATTGGGTACGCAGTATTTT.

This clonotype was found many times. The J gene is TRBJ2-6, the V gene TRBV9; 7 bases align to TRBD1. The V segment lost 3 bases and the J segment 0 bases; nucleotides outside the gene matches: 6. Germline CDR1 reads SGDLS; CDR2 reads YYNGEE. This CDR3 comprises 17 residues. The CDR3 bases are TGTGCCAGCAGCGCACGACAGGGTGGCTCTGGGGCCAACGTCCTGACTTTC. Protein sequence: CASSARQGGSGANVLTF.

The chain's CDR3 is CASSPTSSTATQYF. CDR3 DNA: TGTGCCAGCAGCCCAACCTCCTCGACCGCGACCCAGTACTTC. V usage is TRBV7-6 and J usage is TRBJ2-5, with no clear D. V dropped 5 bases and J dropped 7 bases, with 17 bases sitting between them. The CDR3 is made up of 14 amino acids. Germline-derived CDR1 and CDR2 are SGHVS and FNYEAQ. Full variable domain (missing parts from reference TRBV7-6 and TRBJ2-5): GAGVSQSPRYKVTKRGQDVALRCDPISGHVSLYWYRQALGQGPEFLTYFNYEAQQDKSGLPNDRFSAERPEGSISTLTIQRTEQRDSAMYRCASSPTSSTATQYFGPGTRLLVL.

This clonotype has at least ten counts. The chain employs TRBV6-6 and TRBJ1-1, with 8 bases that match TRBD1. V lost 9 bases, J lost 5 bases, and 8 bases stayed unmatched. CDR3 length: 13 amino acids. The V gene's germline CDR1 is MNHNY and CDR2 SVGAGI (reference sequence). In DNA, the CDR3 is TGTGCCAGATCTCAGGGGGCTTTTACTGAAGCTTTCTTT. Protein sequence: CARSQGAFTEAFF.

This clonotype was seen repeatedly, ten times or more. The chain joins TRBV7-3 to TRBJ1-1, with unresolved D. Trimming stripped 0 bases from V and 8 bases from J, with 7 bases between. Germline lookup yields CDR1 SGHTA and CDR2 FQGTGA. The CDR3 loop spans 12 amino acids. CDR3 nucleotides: TGTGCCAGCAGCTTAACATCGGGGGAAGCTTTCTTT. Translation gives CASSLTSGEAFF.

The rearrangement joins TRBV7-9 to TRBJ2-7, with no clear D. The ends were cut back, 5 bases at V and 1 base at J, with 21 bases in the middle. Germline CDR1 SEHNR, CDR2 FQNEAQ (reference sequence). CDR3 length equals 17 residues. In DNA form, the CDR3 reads TGTGCCAGCAGCCTTCTGCTGGACCCAAAGAGTTCCTACGAGCAGTACTTC. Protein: CASSLLLDPKSSYEQYF.

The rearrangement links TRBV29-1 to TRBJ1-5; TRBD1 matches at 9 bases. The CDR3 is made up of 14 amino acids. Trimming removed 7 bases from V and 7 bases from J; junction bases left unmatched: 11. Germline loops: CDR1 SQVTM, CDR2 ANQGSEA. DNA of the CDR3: TGCAGCGCTAGACAGGGGGAGTCTGGGCAGCCCCAGCATTTT. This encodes CSARQGESGQPQHF.

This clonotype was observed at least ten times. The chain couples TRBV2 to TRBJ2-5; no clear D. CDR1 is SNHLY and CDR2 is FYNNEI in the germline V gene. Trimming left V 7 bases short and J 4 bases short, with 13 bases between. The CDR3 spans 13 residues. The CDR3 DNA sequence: TGTGCCAGCAATGGGCTACGCGGAGAGACCCAGTACTTC. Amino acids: CASNGLRGETQYF.

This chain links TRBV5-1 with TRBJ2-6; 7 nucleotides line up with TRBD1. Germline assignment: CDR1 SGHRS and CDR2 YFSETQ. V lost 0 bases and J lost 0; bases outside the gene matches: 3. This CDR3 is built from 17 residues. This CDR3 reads CASSLAAGGSGANVLTF. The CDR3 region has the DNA TGCGCCAGCAGCTTGGCAGCAGGGGGCTCTGGGGCCAACGTCCTGACTTTC. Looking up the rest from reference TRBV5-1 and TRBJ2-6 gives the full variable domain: KAGVTQTPRYLIKTRGQQVTLSCSPISGHRSVSWYQQTPGQGLQFLFEYFSETQRNKGNFPGRFSGRQFSNSRSEMNVSTLELGDSALYLCASSLAAGGSGANVLTFGAGSRLTVL.

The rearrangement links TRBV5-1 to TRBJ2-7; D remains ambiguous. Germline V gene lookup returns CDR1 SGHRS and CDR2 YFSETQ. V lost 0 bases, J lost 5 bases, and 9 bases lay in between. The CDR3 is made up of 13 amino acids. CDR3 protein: CASSLVIHDEQYF. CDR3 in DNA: TGCGCCAGCAGCTTGGTGATTCATGACGAGCAGTACTTC.

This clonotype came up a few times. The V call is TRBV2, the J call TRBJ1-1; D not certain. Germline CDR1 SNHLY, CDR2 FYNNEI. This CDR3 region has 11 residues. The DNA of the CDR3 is TGTGCACCCACAGAGAACACTGAAGCTTTCTTT. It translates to CAPTENTEAFF.

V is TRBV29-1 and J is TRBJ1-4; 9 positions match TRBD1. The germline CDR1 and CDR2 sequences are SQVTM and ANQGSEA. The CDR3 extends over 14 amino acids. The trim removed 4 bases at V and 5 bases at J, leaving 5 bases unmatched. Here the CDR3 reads CSVAPDRGNEKLFF. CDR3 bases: TGCAGCGTTGCACCGGACAGGGGAAATGAAAAACTGTTTTTT.

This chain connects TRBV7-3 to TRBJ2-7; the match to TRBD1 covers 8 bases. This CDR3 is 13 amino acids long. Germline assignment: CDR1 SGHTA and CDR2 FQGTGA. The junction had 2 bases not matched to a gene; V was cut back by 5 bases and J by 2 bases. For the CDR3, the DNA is TGTGCCAGCAGCCACAGGGGGGCCTACGAGCAGTACTTC. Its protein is CASSHRGAYEQYF.

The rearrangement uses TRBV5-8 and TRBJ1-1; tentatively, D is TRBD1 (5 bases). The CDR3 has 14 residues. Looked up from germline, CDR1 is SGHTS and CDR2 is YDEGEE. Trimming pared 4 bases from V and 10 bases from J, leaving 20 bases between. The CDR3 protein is CASSPRGEAAGAFF. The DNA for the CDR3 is TGTGCCAGCAGCCCCCGAGGGGAGGCGGCCGGAGCTTTCTTT.

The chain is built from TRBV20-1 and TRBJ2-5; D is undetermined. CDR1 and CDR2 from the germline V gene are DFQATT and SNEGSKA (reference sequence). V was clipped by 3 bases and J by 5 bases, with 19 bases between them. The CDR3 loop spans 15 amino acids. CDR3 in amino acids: CSASPPLRRVETQYF. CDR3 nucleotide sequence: TGCAGTGCTAGTCCACCTTTACGTCGGGTTGAGACCCAGTACTTC.

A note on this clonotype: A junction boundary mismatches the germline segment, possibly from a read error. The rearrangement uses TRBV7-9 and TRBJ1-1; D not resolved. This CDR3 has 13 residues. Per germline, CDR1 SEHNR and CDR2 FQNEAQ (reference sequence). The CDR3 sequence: CASSLFRHTGAFF. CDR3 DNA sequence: TGTGCCAGCAGCTTATTCAGGCACACTGGAGCTTTCTTT.